The sequence of this T cell receptor beta chain was determined in a study of cytomegalovirus exposure and HLA in healthy donors. For the study at large: It was reported in a later analysis that the same platform had been used for the approximately 110 validation repertoires as for the roughly 710 first-cohort repertoires.

Study-level points and caveats: A list of about 180 TCR beta chains associated with cytomegalovirus was given.

Separate from the 666-subject first cohort, the 120-subject validation cohort was the one that the donors belonged to. The data were produced by immunoSEQ multiplex PCR, yet TCRdb's version contains in-frame clones alone and is incomplete. The sample shows 150,000 to 200,000 clones, about 85% of them seen only once. In regard to this clone: Its specificity is not known.

The germline V gene has CDR1 GTSNPN and CDR2 SVGIG (reference sequence). V shed 3 bases and J 0 bases; nucleotides not matched to a gene: 1. The CDR3 length is 15 residues. V usage is TRBV30 and J usage is TRBJ2-6, with 8 bases lining up with TRBD1. This TCR came from a man aged 25-45 years in good health and CMV-seropositive. The sequencing input was PBMCs. CDR3 in DNA: TGTGCCTGGAGGGACAGGGACTCTGGGGCCAACGTCCTGACTTTC. Its translation: CAWRDRDSGANVLTF.